The present TCR beta chain was sequenced within a study of T cell responses to AZD1222 COVID-19 vaccine (dated by TCRdb to 2020 to 2022). Background on the whole study: AZD1222 recipients whose second dose came at about 4 weeks and those whose second dose came at about 12 weeks were combined into one group, since spike-specific TCR depth and breadth did not differ between the two schedules. TCR sequencing was performed for 230 to 250 trial participants, of whom roughly 200 were given two doses of AZD1222 and around 26 were given two doses of MenACWY control vaccine. Trial participants were enrolled by age into 18-55, 56-69 and 70-plus year subgroups, with 148, 28 and 57 TCR-sequenced participants respectively.

A note on this clone: Its target antigen remains unknown. Base qualities are not at hand, and no much larger clone is one base apart.

This specimen's time point label, interpreted: baseline before first vaccination. Vaccinee samples came from UK trials COV001 and COV002, including a single-blind randomized controlled phase 2/3 trial of AZD1222 (ChAdOx1 nCoV-19) in healthy adults. For TCRbeta chain sequencing, PBMC samples from trial participants were taken at day 0 and at day 28 after the second dose. From its cysteine to its phenylalanine, the CDR3 spans 13 amino acids. Only the CDR3 portion is preserved as DNA: 39 bases, with reading frame beginning at the first base. Trimming leaves V shorter by 4 bases and J shorter by 3 bases, with the junction holding 3 bases beyond the gene matches. According to the germline V gene, CDR1 reads SQVTM and CDR2 reads ANQGSEA. The paper's findings and limits, for the study overall: Only five to seven AZD1222 recipients were SARS-CoV-2 seropositive at baseline, limiting conclusions about previously exposed vaccinees. After two AZD1222 doses, both the breadth and the depth of spike-specific TCRs were significantly higher than at day 0 and than in MenACWY recipients. CD4 TCRs associated with the vaccine covered the entire spike protein, and the dominant responses were in regions 160-218 and 743-854. Participants were mostly white British, with more females than males. The authors suggested clonal diversity may have been underestimated. Because no samples from the day 14 peak response were available, repertoires could be characterized only after the peak T cell response. Reportedly, almost half of the unique spike-specific TCRs recognized epitopes lying outside the regions that are mutated in the B.1.351 and B.1.1.7 variants. The 56-69-year group was small, and its depth increase did not reach significance, likely because of low power.

The CDR3 regions of human TCRbeta chains were analyzed by immunosequencing. The paper's data handling went like this. Repertoire TCRs were checked for matches against a reference library of SARS-CoV-2-specific TCRs that had been generated using the MIRA antigen-specificity platform. Breadth was defined as the fraction of unique TCRs that were SARS-CoV-2-associated, and depth was defined as the fraction of total T cells that were SARS-CoV-2-associated. Using the MIRA data, each spike-specific TCR was mapped to the spike region that the TCR reacts to and placed in a CD4 or CD8 class. Log10-transformed breadth and depth values were compared by one-way ANOVA with Sidak's multiple comparisons tests. The clones in this table, taken by TCRdb from immuneACCESS, are in-frame only. Not every clone is retained; where verified, under half of the shortfall comes from an unresolved V gene, and the cause of the rest is unknown. Clone size and the V and J calls come from that table; the DNA yielded D and trimming. Across this sample there are around 84,000 clones, with more than 80% seen only once. 30% to 40% of the sample is in the top ten clones.

The rearranged chain carries TRBV29-1 and TRBJ1-5; 7 bases in the junction line up with TRBD1. The source material was peripheral blood, sampled on day 0 of AZD1222 vaccination. The sequence derives from an adult in good health. The bases read TGCAGCGTTGCCACAGGGGTCAATCAGCCCCAGCATTTT. Its coded protein is CSVATGVNQPQHF.